Following are 21 T cell receptor beta chains from one sample sequenced in a study of blood T cell repertoires in COVID-19. Method: immunoSEQ multiplex PCR; TCRdb's copy keeps in-frame clones and lacks some. In the table there are just under 95,000 clones, about 80% of which are singletons. Sequencing used peripheral blood. The receptors derive from a human donor in a cohort sampled during active COVID-19.

The chain combines TRBV28 with TRBJ2-1; 7 nucleotides line up with TRBD1. After removal of 6 bases from V and 1 base from J, the junction contained 12 bases not matched to a gene. Germline loops: CDR1 MDHEN, CDR2 SYDVKM. This CDR3 is 17 amino acids long. CDR3 protein: CASSSRPGQPSYNEQFF. The CDR3 DNA reads TGTGCCAGCAGCTCCCGGCCGGGACAGCCTTCCTACAATGAGCAGTTCTTC.

This clone was picked up a small number of times. This chain uses TRBV2 with TRBJ2-1, with 7 nucleotides matching TRBD2. The germline gives CDR1 SNHLY, CDR2 FYNNEI. This CDR3 contains 15 residues. J gave up 8 bases and V 6 bases, and 13 bases lay outside the gene matches. DNA of the CDR3: TGTGCCAGCAGCGGAGCGGGACCCAAGAGAGATGAGCAGTTCTTC. Translating gives CASSGAGPKRDEQFF.

The CDR3 reads CATSRDRGTGRGNNEKLFF. CDR3 nucleotide sequence: TGTGCCACCAGCAGAGACCGTGGGACAGGGAGGGGGAATAATGAAAAACTGTTTTTT. The J gene is TRBJ1-4, the V gene TRBV15; 9 positions match TRBD1. This CDR3 is 19 amino acids long. Germline-derived CDR1 and CDR2 are LNHNV and YYDKDF (reference sequence). V lost 0 bases, J lost 4 bases, and 12 bases stayed unmatched.

V is TRBV10-3 and J is TRBJ1-5, with a weak D call TRBD1 (5 bases). CDR3 length: 18 residues. Germline V gives CDR1 ENHRY, CDR2 SYGVKD. V lost 4 bases and J lost 5, with 24 bases in between. CDR3 DNA sequence: TGTGCCATCAGTGCGAGGGACCCGGGGGATTATCGGCATCAGCCCCAGCATTTT. This sequence encodes CAISARDPGDYRHQPQHF.

This clone was counted a single time. V is TRBV5-1 and J is TRBJ1-4; the D is unclear. This CDR3 has 13 residues. Trimming took off 7 bases at V and 0 bases at J, with 7 bases between the two ends. CDR1 is SGHRS and CDR2 is YFSETQ in the germline V gene. The CDR3 protein is CASRGTTNEKLFF. The CDR3 DNA follows: TGCGCCAGCCGCGGGACAACTAATGAAAAACTGTTTTTT.

This clone was recorded a few times. V and J are TRBV7-9 and TRBJ1-5, with 8 bases identical to TRBD1. The CDR3 runs to 16 residues. In germline, CDR1 is SEHNR, CDR2 FQNEAQ (reference sequence). V lost 5 bases to trimming and J lost 0 bases; unmatched junction nucleotides: 6. CDR3 in DNA: TGTGCCAGCAGCCCAGGACAGGGAGATAGCAATCAGCCCCAGCATTTT. It encodes CASSPGQGDSNQPQHF.

The chain uses TRBV5-1 and TRBJ2-1; TRBD1 agrees at 8 bases. Per the germline V gene, CDR1 is SGHRS and CDR2 is YFSETQ. This CDR3 contains 14 residues. The V segment lost 0 bases and the J segment 8 bases; nucleotides outside the gene matches: 4. The CDR3: CASSLARGRHEQFF. CDR3 coding DNA: TGCGCCAGCAGCTTGGCCAGGGGGCGGCATGAGCAGTTCTTC.

This clone was seen a single time. The chain links TRBV11-2 to TRBJ1-1; D remains ambiguous. Trimming shortened V by 0 bases and J by 1 base, and 3 bases separated the two germline ends. The germline gives CDR1 SGHAT, CDR2 FQNNGV. The CDR3 is 13 amino acids. In nucleotides, the CDR3 is TGTGCCAGCAGCTTAGATAGGAACACTGAAGCTTTCTTT. Residues: CASSLDRNTEAFF.

This chain connects TRBV6-6 to TRBJ1-1; no definite D call. V was trimmed by 6 bases and J by 0 bases, leaving 8 bases between them. The CDR3 length is 13 residues. Germline V gene data show CDR1 as MNHNY and CDR2 as SVGAGI (reference sequence). CDR3 loop: CASRGRLNTEAFF. The CDR3 DNA reads as TGTGCCAGCAGGGGGAGGCTGAACACTGAAGCTTTCTTT.

The chain carries TRBV2 and TRBJ2-7, with 12 bases fitting TRBD2. Unmatched junction bases numbered 1, after V lost 1 base and J lost 3 bases. Per the germline V gene, CDR1 is SNHLY and CDR2 is FYNNEI. This CDR3 is built from 15 residues. The CDR3 region is CASSEGLAGVYEQYF. For the CDR3, the DNA is TGTGCCAGCAGTGAAGGACTAGCGGGAGTCTACGAGCAGTACTTC.

The chain has TRBV11-2 and TRBJ2-5; maybe TRBD1 (7 bases). V lost 2 bases and J lost 2, with 9 bases in between. The germline gives CDR1 SGHAT, CDR2 FQNNGV. CDR3 length: 14 amino acids. The CDR3 sequence is CASSLPGGQETQYF. The CDR3 region has the DNA TGTGCCAGCAGCTTACCAGGGGGGCAAGAGACCCAGTACTTC.

This rearrangement joins TRBV27 to TRBJ2-2; D is perhaps TRBD2 (6 bases). V was cut by 7 bases and J by 0 bases, with 15 bases left in between. The germline V gene has CDR1 MNHEY and CDR2 SMNVEV (reference sequence). CDR3 length: 16 residues. DNA of the CDR3: TGTGCCAGCACCTTACGCGGGGTCGCGAACACCGGGGAGCTGTTTTTT. The encoded protein is CASTLRGVANTGELFF.

The gene calls are TRBV9 and TRBJ2-7; TRBD2 agrees at 13 bases. The germline CDR1 and CDR2 sequences are SGDLS and YYNGEE. CDR3 size: 14 residues. V trimming: 4 bases; J trimming: 6 bases; junction bases outside the gene matches: 4. The CDR3 sequence is CASSSRTSGSEQYF. CDR3 DNA sequence: TGTGCCAGCAGCTCTCGGACTAGCGGGAGCGAGCAGTACTTC. Using reference TRBV9 and TRBJ2-7 for the parts outside the CDR3, the full variable domain is DSGVTQTPKHLITATGQRVTLRCSPRSGDLSVYWYQQSLDQGLQFLIQYYNGEERAKGNILERFSAQQFPDLHSELNLSSLELGDSALYFCASSSRTSGSEQYFGPGTRLTVT.

The gene calls are TRBV24-1 and TRBJ1-4; 10 nucleotides agree with TRBD1. Germline V gives CDR1 KGHDR, CDR2 SFDVKD. The junction had 10 bases not matched to a gene; V was cut back by 3 bases and J by 7 bases. The CDR3 spans 17 residues. CDR3 in DNA: TGTGCCACCAGTGATCCGAAATCGGGACAGGGGATTGAAAAACTGTTTTTT. Protein product: CATSDPKSGQGIEKLFF.

The V and J genes are TRBV14 and TRBJ2-7; possible D gene TRBD1, 5 bases. The ends were cut back, 0 bases at V and 4 bases at J, with 16 bases in the middle. Germline V gene data show CDR1 as SGHDN and CDR2 as FVKESK. The CDR3 extends over 16 amino acids. Here the CDR3 reads CASSQEVQVNLYEQYF. CDR3 coding DNA: TGTGCCAGCAGCCAAGAGGTACAGGTAAATTTGTACGAGCAGTACTTC.

The V gene is TRBV5-4, the J gene TRBJ2-1; a weak D match, TRBD2 (6 bases). V was shortened by 3 bases and J by 4 bases, with 17 bases between the two germline ends. This CDR3 region has 16 residues. Germline V gene data show CDR1 as SGHNT and CDR2 as YYREEE (reference sequence). CDR3 in amino acids: CASSSDLLSGYNEQFF. Written as DNA, the CDR3 is TGTGCCAGCAGCTCAGATCTACTCAGCGGGTACAATGAGCAGTTCTTC.

The chain has TRBV30 and TRBJ1-3; D is unclear. Trimming pared 5 bases from V and 0 bases from J, leaving 11 bases between. CDR3 size: 14 residues. CDR1 GTSNPN and CDR2 SVGIG come from the germline V gene (reference sequence). This chain's CDR3 is CAWLTAFSGNTIYF. CDR3 nucleotides: TGTGCCTGGCTCACTGCATTCTCTGGAAACACCATATATTTT.

This sequence joins TRBV28 and TRBJ2-7, with unresolved D. CDR1 is MDHEN and CDR2 is SYDVKM in the germline V gene. The CDR3 spans 13 residues. Trimming removed 6 bases at V and 2 bases at J, with 11 bases between. As DNA, the CDR3 is TGTGCCAGCAGCCCCCCGAGTCCCTACGAGCAGTACTTC. Translation gives CASSPPSPYEQYF.

The chain has TRBV18 and TRBJ1-3, with TRBD1 matching over 7 bases. J lost 2 bases, V lost 5 bases, and 12 bases had no gene match. Germline CDR1 is KGHSH and CDR2 is LQKENI. This CDR3 has 17 residues. The CDR3 loop reads CASSAIRDRLTGNTIYF. CDR3 DNA: TGTGCCAGCTCAGCCATCCGGGACAGATTAACTGGAAACACCATATATTTT.

The rearrangement links TRBV5-1 to TRBJ2-7; D call uncertain. Deletions cut 0 bases from V and 1 base from J, with 8 bases between. This CDR3 is built from 14 residues. In germline, CDR1 is SGHRS, CDR2 YFSETQ. CDR3 DNA: TGCGCCAGCAGCTTGGGTCAATCATCCTACGAGCAGTACTTC. This gives the protein CASSLGQSSYEQYF.

The chain combines TRBV5-6 with TRBJ2-7, with 7 bases lining up with TRBD1. This CDR3 contains 14 residues. CDR1 and CDR2 from the germline V gene are SGHDT and YYEEEE. With V trimmed by 4 bases and J by 0 bases, 4 bases remained unmatched. In DNA form, the CDR3 reads TGTGCCAGCAGCCTACAGGGGAGCTCCTACGAGCAGTACTTC. Protein product: CASSLQGSSYEQYF.